This record looks at one T cell receptor (beta chain) sequence and its context. Its antigen is unknown. These data belong to a study of CXCR3-negative and CXCR3-positive naive CD8 T cells. UMI-tagged TRB cDNA libraries were built via 5' RACE. For each CDR3 protein, TCRdb gives one entry from its re-call of the 5' RACE reads, without DNA. The sample holds 150,000 to 180,000 distinct CDR3 sequences. Study results and caveats: Naive cells, whether CXCR3-negative or CXCR3-positive, had similar TRBV-TRBJ usage, while memory cells differed. Naive cells positive for CXCR3 carried more hydrophobic TRB CDR3s than CXCR3-negative ones. The study found CXCR3 expression partially decreased after cryopreservation and ran most assays on fresh PBMCs.

Per the germline V gene, CDR1 is MDHEN and CDR2 is SYDVKM. This CDR3 region has 13 residues. The authors gated naive CD8+ T cells as CD45RO-CCR7+CD27+CD95-. Sequenced material: naive CXCR3+ CD8+ T cells from blood. The subset was: CD45RO-CCR7+CD27+CD95- naive CD8+ T cells expressing CXCR3 (TNR3+). The TCR was taken from a human donor in good health. Some clones in this sample may be carry-over from other donors' samples. The rearrangement links TRBV28 to TRBJ2-2. The CDR3 reads CASSPPRTGELFF.